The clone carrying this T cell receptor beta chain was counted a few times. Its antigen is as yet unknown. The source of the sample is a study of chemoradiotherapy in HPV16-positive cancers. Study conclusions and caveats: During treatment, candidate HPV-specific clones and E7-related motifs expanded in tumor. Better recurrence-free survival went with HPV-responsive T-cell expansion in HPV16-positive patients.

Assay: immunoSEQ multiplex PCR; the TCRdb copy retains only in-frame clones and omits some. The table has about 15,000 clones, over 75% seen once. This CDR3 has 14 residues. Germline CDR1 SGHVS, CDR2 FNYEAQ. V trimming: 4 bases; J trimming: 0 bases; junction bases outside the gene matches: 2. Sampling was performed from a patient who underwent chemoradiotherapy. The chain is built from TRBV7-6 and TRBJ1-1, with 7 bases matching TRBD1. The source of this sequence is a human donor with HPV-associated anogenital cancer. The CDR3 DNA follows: TGTGCCAGCAGCTCGACAGGGATGAACACTGAAGCTTTCTTT. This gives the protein CASSSTGMNTEAFF.